This TCR beta chain was documented in a study of blood T cell repertoires in COVID-19. Turning to the study itself: T cells, B-cell-depleted T cells, or PBMCs supplied cDNA or gDNA.

How the authors handled the data: By means of reference gene primer amplification, nucleated cell counts were estimated. Only in-frame clones appear in the TCRdb table, and some are missing; sequencing was by immunoSEQ multiplex PCR. The V and J calls and the clone size are those of that table, but D and trimming were determined from the DNA. Of 350,000 to 400,000 clones listed, 88% are singletons. The age range of participants was about 18 to 90 years, with residence in about two dozen US areas. The recovered donors of Cohort 3 showed two negative PCRs, clearance, or symptom resolution. This clone was detected only once. The length of the CDR3 is 13 residues. From germline, CDR1 is SGHDT and CDR2 YYEEEE. The V segment lost 4 bases and the J segment 5 bases; nucleotides outside the gene matches: 2.

The clonotype comes from a young woman who had recovered from COVID-19. The chain joins TRBV5-6 to TRBJ2-1; 8 bases line up with TRBD1. Material: PBMCs or T cells enriched from blood (not recorded which). The CDR3 region is CASSPDRDNEQFF. CDR3 DNA: TGTGCCAGCAGCCCGGACAGGGACAATGAGCAGTTCTTC.